This passage covers 22 T cell receptor beta chains from one sample sequenced in a study of OX40 agonist ivuxolimab in advanced cancers. Measured with immunoSEQ multiplex PCR; TCRdb has only the in-frame clones, and not every one. The sample records around 31,000 clones, around nine tenths being singletons. The source was CD4+ or CD8+ T cells sorted from blood, collected in a trial of the OX40 agonist ivuxolimab. The receptors shown here come from an adult with an advanced solid tumor such as melanoma, head and neck, liver or kidney cancer.

The chain links TRBV15 to TRBJ1-5; D may be TRBD1 (6 bases). Germline lookup yields CDR1 LNHNV and CDR2 YYDKDF (reference sequence). With 1 base removed from V and 5 bases from J, the gap between germline ends came to 15 bases. This CDR3 has 16 amino acids. The CDR3 DNA reads TGTGCCACCAGCAGAGGGCGTGGGACACACGATCAGCCCCAGCATTTT. This translates into CATSRGRGTHDQPQHF. The full variable domain, its missing parts supplied by reference TRBV15 and TRBJ1-5, is DAMVIQNPRYQVTQFGKPVTLSCSQTLNHNVMYWYQQKSSQAPKLLFHYYDKDFNNEADTPDNFQSRRPNTSFCFLDIRSPGLGDTAMYLCATSRGRGTHDQPQHFGDGTRLSIL.

The rearrangement links TRBV27 to TRBJ2-7; TRBD1 might be the D (5 bases). This CDR3 is 14 amino acids long. CDR1 and CDR2 (germline): MNHEY, SMNVEV (reference sequence). The ends were cut back, 3 bases at V and 2 bases at J, with 11 bases in the middle. The CDR3 here is CASSFLDKAYEQYF. Here the CDR3 DNA reads TGTGCCAGCAGTTTCCTGGACAAGGCCTACGAGCAGTACTTC.

The chain employs TRBV7-9 and TRBJ2-1, with no clear D. V was pared by 5 bases and J by 4 bases, with 9 bases between. From germline, CDR1 is SEHNR and CDR2 FQNEAQ (reference sequence). CDR3 length: 13 residues. CDR3 region: CASSVSRYNEQFF. In DNA form, the CDR3 reads TGTGCCAGCAGCGTCTCCCGGTACAATGAGCAGTTCTTC. Variable domain in full (rest from reference TRBV7-9 and TRBJ2-1): DTGVSQNPRHKITKRGQNVTFRCDPISEHNRLYWYRQTLGQGPEFLTYFQNEAQLEKSRLLSDRFSAERPKGSFSTLEIQRTEQGDSAMYLCASSVSRYNEQFFGPGTRLTVL.

The rearrangement joins TRBV18 to TRBJ1-4; perhaps TRBD1 as D (5 bases). The germline V gene has CDR1 KGHSH and CDR2 LQKENI. V was cut by 2 bases and J by 3 bases, with 10 bases left in between. This CDR3 region has 15 residues. The CDR3 spells CASSPSGTPNEKLFF. The DNA of the CDR3 is TGTGCCAGCTCACCATCCGGGACCCCTAATGAAAAACTGTTTTTT.

The V and J genes are TRBV10-1 and TRBJ2-3, with 10 positions matching TRBD1. Losses at the gene ends were 6 bases for V and 1 base for J; bases not matched to a gene: 1. Germline-derived CDR1 and CDR2 are WNHNN and SYGVQD (reference sequence). The CDR3 contains 14 residues. CDR3 DNA sequence: TGCGCCAGCAGCGACAGGGGGCGCACAGATACGCAGTATTTT. It codes for CASSDRGRTDTQYF.

Regarding this clone: A junction end diverges from the germline sequence, so it may reflect a read error. The gene calls are TRBV7-7 and TRBJ2-7; D is possibly TRBD2 (5 bases). The CDR3 runs to 13 residues. From germline, CDR1 is SSHAT and CDR2 FNYEAQ (reference sequence). This CDR3 is CASSIGEGYEQYF. The CDR3 nucleotides read TGTGCTAGCAGCATCGGGGAAGGCTACGAGCAGTACTTC.

The genes are TRBV13 and TRBJ2-1; TRBD2 agrees at 10 bases. This CDR3 comprises 15 residues. The V gene end was trimmed by 4 bases and the J gene end by 5 bases; junction bases not matched to a gene: 5. Germline assignment: CDR1 PRHDT and CDR2 FYEKMQ (reference sequence). The CDR3 is CASSSWTSGDNEQFF. Written as DNA, the CDR3 is TGTGCCAGCAGCTCATGGACTAGCGGAGACAATGAGCAGTTCTTC. The whole variable domain, remainder taken from reference TRBV13 and TRBJ2-1, is AAGVIQSPRHLIKEKRETATLKCYPIPRHDTVYWYQQGPGQDPQFLISFYEKMQSDKGSIPDRFSAQQFSDYHSELNMSSLELGDSALYFCASSSWTSGDNEQFFGPGTRLTVL.

The count of this clone is one. This chain connects TRBV4-1 to TRBJ2-7; TRBD2 matches 10 bases. Looked up from germline, CDR1 is MGHRA and CDR2 is YSYEKL. This CDR3 has 14 residues. V trimming: 4 bases; J trimming: 2 bases; junction bases outside the gene matches: 2. The CDR3 sequence is CASSPGLAAYEQYF. CDR3 nucleotide sequence: TGCGCCAGCAGCCCCGGACTAGCGGCCTACGAGCAGTACTTC.

The V call is TRBV29-1, the J call TRBJ1-1; D unclear. The V end lost 4 bases, the J end lost 3 bases, and 15 bases lay between the germline ends. Germline assignment: CDR1 SQVTM and CDR2 ANQGSEA. The CDR3 sequence is 14 residues long. The CDR3 DNA follows: TGCAGCGTTGTCCTCCCCTCTGGCCACACTGAAGCTTTCTTT. Encoded protein: CSVVLPSGHTEAFF.

The chain carries TRBV9 and TRBJ2-3, with 10 bases matching TRBD2. The CDR3 is made up of 16 amino acids. The junction had 3 bases not matched to a gene; V was cut back by 0 bases and J by 2 bases. The germline CDR1 and CDR2 sequences are SGDLS and YYNGEE. CDR3 bases: TGTGCCAGCAGCGTAGAGAGCGGGGGGGTCACAGATACGCAGTATTTT. Translated: CASSVESGGVTDTQYF.

This chain connects TRBV6-5 to TRBJ2-7; TRBD1 aligns across 7 bases. From germline, CDR1 is MNHEY and CDR2 SVGAGI. Trimming took 5 bases from V and 2 from J; bases not matched to a gene: 6. The CDR3 runs to 14 residues. The CDR3 reads CASSRQGETYEQYF. CDR3 nucleotides: TGTGCCAGCAGTCGACAGGGTGAGACCTACGAGCAGTACTTC.

This CDR3 reads CASSTPGTGTYYGYTF. The CDR3, as DNA: TGTGCCAGCAGTACCCCCGGGACAGGGACTTACTATGGCTACACCTTC. The chain carries TRBV28 and TRBJ1-2; 9 bases fit TRBD1. Germline loops: CDR1 MDHEN, CDR2 SYDVKM. With V trimmed by 5 bases and J by 3 bases, 10 bases remained unmatched. The CDR3 contains 16 residues.

The chain combines TRBV9 with TRBJ2-2; D gene ambiguous. The CDR3 totals 15 residues. From germline, CDR1 is SGDLS and CDR2 YYNGEE. The V gene lost 0 bases and the J gene lost 4 bases, with 10 bases spanning the gap. The CDR3 nucleotides are TGTGCCAGCAGCGTAGAGAATAGCATCACCGGGGAGCTGTTTTTT. Encoded protein: CASSVENSITGELFF.

The chain joins TRBV28 to TRBJ1-6, with D unresolved. The germline V gene encodes CDR1 MDHEN and CDR2 SYDVKM. Between the trimmed V and J ends, which lost 3 bases and 10 bases, there was a span of 10 bases. The CDR3 runs to 13 residues. CDR3 sequence reads: CASSFGEHSPLHF. The DNA for the CDR3 is TGTGCCAGCAGTTTCGGGGAACACTCACCCCTCCACTTT.

This clone was observed a few times. The chain couples TRBV7-8 to TRBJ2-1; 7 nucleotides match TRBD2. Trimming at V came to 3 bases and at J to 2 bases, leaving 7 bases not matched to a gene. The CDR3 sequence is 16 residues long. Germline CDR1 and CDR2: SGHVS and FQNEAQ. The DNA of the CDR3 is TGTGCCAGCAGCTTGGGACGGGGGGTTCCCTACAATGAGCAGTTCTTC. This encodes CASSLGRGVPYNEQFF.

The chain carries TRBV5-4 and TRBJ2-3, with 14 nucleotides matching TRBD2. J was trimmed by 9 bases and V by 4 bases; bases with no gene match: 19. The CDR3 totals 19 residues. Germline V CDR1 and CDR2: SGHNT, YYREEE (reference sequence). The CDR3 protein is CASSNPTSGGAGNAGTQYF. CDR3 bases: TGTGCCAGCAGCAACCCGACTAGCGGGGGGGCGGGAAACGCGGGAACGCAGTATTTT.

The rearrangement links TRBV9 to TRBJ2-7, with 10 bases that match TRBD2. Trimming cost V 0 bases and J 4 bases; bases outside gene matches: 4. Germline V gives CDR1 SGDLS, CDR2 YYNGEE. This CDR3 spans 15 amino acids. DNA of the CDR3: TGTGCCAGCAGCGTAGGCACTAGCGGGATGTACGAGCAGTACTTC. Translating gives CASSVGTSGMYEQYF.

This clone occurred once. The chain is built from TRBV10-3 and TRBJ1-2; a possible D gene is TRBD1 (6 bases). Deletions cut 0 bases from V and 8 bases from J, with 16 bases between. Germline V lookup: CDR1 ENHRY, CDR2 SYGVKD. The CDR3 contains 15 residues. The CDR3 DNA reads as TGTGCCATCAGTGAGTCGACAGGTTCGATCTTGGGCTACACCTTC. It specifies CAISESTGSILGYTF.

This clone was seen only a few times. V and J are TRBV10-3 and TRBJ2-5; D not resolved. The CDR3 runs to 16 residues. CDR1 ENHRY and CDR2 SYGVKD come from the germline V gene. Trimming took off 6 bases at V and 5 bases at J, with 22 bases between the two ends. CDR3 DNA: TGTGCCATCAGCGACAATCAGGACGTCCCCCGTGAGACCCAGTACTTC. Protein sequence: CAISDNQDVPRETQYF.

This chain joins TRBV7-3 and TRBJ2-7; no definite D call. Trimming took off 11 bases at V and 5 bases at J, with 13 bases between the two ends. The CDR3 consists of 11 residues. CDR1 SGHTA and CDR2 FQGTGA come from the germline V gene. Here the CDR3 DNA reads TGTGCCTCCCCTGGGGTCCACGAGCAGTACTTC. This translates into CASPGVHEQYF.

This chain joins TRBV27 and TRBJ1-4; the D is unclear. The V end lost 6 bases, the J end lost 0 bases, and 14 bases lay between the germline ends. The CDR3 has 16 amino acids. The germline V gene has CDR1 MNHEY and CDR2 SMNVEV (reference sequence). DNA for the CDR3: TGTGCCAGCAGCCCATTTGGGATTGCAACTAATGAAAAACTGTTTTTT. It codes for CASSPFGIATNEKLFF.

By sample fraction, this clone is medium-sized. Distinct nucleotide sequences in the sample also encode this CDR3. The chain joins TRBV2 to TRBJ2-7; D is possibly TRBD1 (5 bases). This CDR3 contains 12 residues. Germline CDR1 SNHLY, CDR2 FYNNEI. Trimming shortened V by 4 bases and J by 2 bases, and 6 bases separated the two germline ends. The CDR3 DNA sequence: TGTGCCAGCAGTGGACAGACCTACGAGCAGTACTTC. Amino acids: CASSGQTYEQYF.